This T cell receptor beta chain was found in a study of early T cells in non-severe SARS-CoV-2 infection. V was trimmed by 1 base and J by 5 bases, leaving 12 bases between them. Germline V CDR1 and CDR2: SQVTM, ANQGSEA. The CDR3 has 14 residues. This clonotype came up many times. As part of library construction, unique molecular identifiers were attached to individual cDNA molecules. One entry per CDR3 protein results from TCRdb running MiXCR on the 5' RACE reads. The sample lists more than 55,000 distinct CDR3 sequences; more than 5.5% were seen once. This clonotype was sampled from an adult who was a healthcare worker with PCR-confirmed SARS-CoV-2 infection or an uninfected control (not recorded which). The gene calls are TRBV29-1 and TRBJ2-1; D is perhaps TRBD1 or TRBD2 (5 bases each). The sequences come from whole blood, collected at baseline. The CDR3 sequence: CSVEAWGTDNEQFF. For the CDR3, the DNA is TGCAGCGTTGAAGCTTGGGGGACCGACAATGAGCAGTTCTTC.